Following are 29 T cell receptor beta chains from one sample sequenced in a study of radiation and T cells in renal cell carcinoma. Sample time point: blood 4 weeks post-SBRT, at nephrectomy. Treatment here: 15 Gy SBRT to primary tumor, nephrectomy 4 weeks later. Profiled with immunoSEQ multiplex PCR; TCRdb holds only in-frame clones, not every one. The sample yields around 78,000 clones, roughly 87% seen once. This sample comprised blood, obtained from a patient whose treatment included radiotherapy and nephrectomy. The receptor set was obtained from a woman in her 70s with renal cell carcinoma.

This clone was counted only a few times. CDR3 protein: CASSQGRVSDTEAFF. CDR3 DNA: TGTGCCAGCAGCCAAGGAAGGGTTAGTGACACTGAAGCTTTCTTT. The chain links TRBV14 to TRBJ1-1; D is uncertain. CDR3 size: 15 residues. The V end lost 1 base, the J end lost 3 bases, and 12 bases lay between the germline ends. CDR1 and CDR2 from the germline V gene are SGHDN and FVKESK.

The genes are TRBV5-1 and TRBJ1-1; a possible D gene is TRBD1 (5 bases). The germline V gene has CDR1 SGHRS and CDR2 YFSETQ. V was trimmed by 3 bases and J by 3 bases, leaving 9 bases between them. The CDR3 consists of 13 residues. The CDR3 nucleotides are TGCGCCAGCAGCTCGGGGACGGACACTGAAGCTTTCTTT. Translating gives CASSSGTDTEAFF.

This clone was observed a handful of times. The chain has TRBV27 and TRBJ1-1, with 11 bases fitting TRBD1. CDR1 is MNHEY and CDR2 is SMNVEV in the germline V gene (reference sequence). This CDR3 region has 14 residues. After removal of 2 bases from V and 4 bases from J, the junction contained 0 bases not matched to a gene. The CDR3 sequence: CASSLGTGGTEAFF. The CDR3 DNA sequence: TGTGCCAGCAGTTTAGGGACAGGGGGCACTGAAGCTTTCTTT.

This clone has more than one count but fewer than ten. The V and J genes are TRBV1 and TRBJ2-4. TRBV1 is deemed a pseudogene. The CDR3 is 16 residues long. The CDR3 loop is CTSSQDKRTAKNIQYF. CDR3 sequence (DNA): TGCACCAGCAGCCAAGATAAGAGGACCGCCAAAAACATTCAGTACTTC.

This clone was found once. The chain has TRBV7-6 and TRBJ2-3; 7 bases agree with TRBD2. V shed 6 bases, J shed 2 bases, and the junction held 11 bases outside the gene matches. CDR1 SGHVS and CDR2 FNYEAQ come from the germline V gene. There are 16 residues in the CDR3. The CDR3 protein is CASSRGVGGVTDTQYF. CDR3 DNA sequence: TGTGCCAGCAGTCGAGGAGTGGGGGGGGTCACAGATACGCAGTATTTT.

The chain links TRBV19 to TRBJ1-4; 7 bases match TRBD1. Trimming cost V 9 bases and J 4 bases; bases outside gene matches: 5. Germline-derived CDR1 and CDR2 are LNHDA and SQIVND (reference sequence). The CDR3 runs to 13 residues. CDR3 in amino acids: CARRTGFNEKLFF. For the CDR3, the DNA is TGTGCCAGAAGGACAGGATTTAATGAAAAACTGTTTTTT. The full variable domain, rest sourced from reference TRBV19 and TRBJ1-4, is DGGITQSPKYLFRKEGQNVTLSCEQNLNHDAMYWYRQDPGQGLRLIYYSQIVNDFQKGDIAEGYSVSREKKESFPLTVTSAQKNPTAFYLCARRTGFNEKLFFGSGTQLSVL.

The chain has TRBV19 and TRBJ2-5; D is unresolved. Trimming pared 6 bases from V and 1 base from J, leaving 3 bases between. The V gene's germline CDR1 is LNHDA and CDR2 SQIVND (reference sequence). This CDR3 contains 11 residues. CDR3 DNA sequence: TGTGCCAGTAGGGGCCAAGAGACCCAGTACTTC. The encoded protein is CASRGQETQYF.

CDR3 bases: TGTGCCAGCAGCTTGAAGGACAGGGGGAGTCAGTACTTC. Amino acids: CASSLKDRGSQYF. The gene calls are TRBV5-6 and TRBJ2-5, with 10 bases lining up with TRBD1. Germline trimming cut 1 base from V and 11 bases from J; bases unmatched to any gene: 5. Germline-derived CDR1 and CDR2 are SGHDT and YYEEEE. The CDR3 is 13 residues long.

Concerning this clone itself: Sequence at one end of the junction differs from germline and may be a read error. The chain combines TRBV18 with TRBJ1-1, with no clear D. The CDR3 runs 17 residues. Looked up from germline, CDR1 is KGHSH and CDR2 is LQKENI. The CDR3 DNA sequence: TGTGCCAGCTCACCACTCGCAGGAGCGCTAGTGAACGCTGAAGCTTTCTTT. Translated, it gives CASSPLAGALVNAEAFF.

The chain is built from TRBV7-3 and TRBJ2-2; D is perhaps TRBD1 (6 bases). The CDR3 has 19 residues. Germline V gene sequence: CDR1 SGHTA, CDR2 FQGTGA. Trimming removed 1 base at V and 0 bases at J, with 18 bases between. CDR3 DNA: TGTGCCAGCAGCTTAAGGGATTCAGCAGGGGCGACGAACACCGGGGAGCTGTTTTTT. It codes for CASSLRDSAGATNTGELFF.

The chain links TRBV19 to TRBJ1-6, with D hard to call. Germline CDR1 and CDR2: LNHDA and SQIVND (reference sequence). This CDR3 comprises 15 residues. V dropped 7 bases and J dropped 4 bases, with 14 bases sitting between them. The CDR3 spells CASTTDVTYNSPLHF. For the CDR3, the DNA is TGTGCCAGTACCACGGACGTGACTTATAATTCACCCCTCCACTTT.

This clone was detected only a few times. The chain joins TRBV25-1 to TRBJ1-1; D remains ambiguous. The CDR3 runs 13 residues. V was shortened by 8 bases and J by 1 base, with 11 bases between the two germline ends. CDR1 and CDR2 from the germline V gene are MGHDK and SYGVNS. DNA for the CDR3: TGTGCCAGCCTATCAGATCGGAACACTGAAGCTTTCTTT. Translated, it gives CASLSDRNTEAFF.

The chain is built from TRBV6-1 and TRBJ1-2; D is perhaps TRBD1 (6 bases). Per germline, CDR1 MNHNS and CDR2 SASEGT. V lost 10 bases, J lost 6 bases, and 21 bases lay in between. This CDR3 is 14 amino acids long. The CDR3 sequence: CATSSLRDTDGYTF. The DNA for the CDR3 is TGTGCCACCTCCTCATTACGGGACACCGATGGCTACACCTTC.

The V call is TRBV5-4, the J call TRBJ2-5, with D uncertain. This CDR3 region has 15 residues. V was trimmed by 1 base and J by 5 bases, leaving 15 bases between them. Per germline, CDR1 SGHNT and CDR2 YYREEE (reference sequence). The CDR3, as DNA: TGTGCCAGCAGCTTGATAGACGTCTCTCGGGAGACCCAGTACTTC. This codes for CASSLIDVSRETQYF.

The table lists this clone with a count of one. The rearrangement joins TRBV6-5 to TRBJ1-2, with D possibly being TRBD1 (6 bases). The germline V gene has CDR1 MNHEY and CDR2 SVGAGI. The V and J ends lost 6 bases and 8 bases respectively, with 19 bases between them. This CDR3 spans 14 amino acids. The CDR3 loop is CASRKTPGVGGYTF. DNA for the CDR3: TGTGCCAGCAGGAAAACCCCAGGGGTGGGGGGCTACACCTTC.

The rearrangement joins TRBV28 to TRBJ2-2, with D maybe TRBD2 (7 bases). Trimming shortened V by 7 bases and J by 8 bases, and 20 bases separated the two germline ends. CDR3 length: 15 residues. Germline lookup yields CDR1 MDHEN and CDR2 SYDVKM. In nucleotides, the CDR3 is TGTGCCAGCAACCCGGCGGGGGCGATGGGTGGGGAGCTGTTTTTT. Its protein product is CASNPAGAMGGELFF.

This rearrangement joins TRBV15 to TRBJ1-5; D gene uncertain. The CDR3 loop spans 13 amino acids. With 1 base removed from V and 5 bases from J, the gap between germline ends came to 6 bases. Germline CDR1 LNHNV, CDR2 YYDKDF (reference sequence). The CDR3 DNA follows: TGTGCCACCAGCAGAGGATCCGATCAGCCCCAGCATTTT. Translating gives CATSRGSDQPQHF.

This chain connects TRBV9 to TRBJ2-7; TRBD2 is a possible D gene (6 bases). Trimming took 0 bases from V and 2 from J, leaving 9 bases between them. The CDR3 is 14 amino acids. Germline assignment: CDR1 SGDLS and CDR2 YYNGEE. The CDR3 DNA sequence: TGTGCCAGCAGCGTAGGTAGCGGCCCCTACGAGCAGTACTTC. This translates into CASSVGSGPYEQYF.

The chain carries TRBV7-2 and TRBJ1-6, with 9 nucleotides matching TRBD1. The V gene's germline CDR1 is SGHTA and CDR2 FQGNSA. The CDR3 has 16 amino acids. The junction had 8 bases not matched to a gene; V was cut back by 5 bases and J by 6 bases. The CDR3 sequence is CASSGGTGRSNSPLHF. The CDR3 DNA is TGTGCCAGCAGCGGAGGGACAGGGAGAAGTAATTCACCCCTCCACTTT. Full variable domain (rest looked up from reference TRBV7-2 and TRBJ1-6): GAGVSQSPSNKVTEKGKDVELRCDPISGHTALYWYRQSLGQGLEFLIYFQGNSAPDKSGLPSDRFSAERTGGSVSTLTIQRTQQEDSAVYLCASSGGTGRSNSPLHFGNGTRLTVT.

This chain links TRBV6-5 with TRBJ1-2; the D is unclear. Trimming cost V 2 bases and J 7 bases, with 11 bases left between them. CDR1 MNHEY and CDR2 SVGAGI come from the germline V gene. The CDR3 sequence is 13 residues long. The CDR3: CASSYRAGGGYTF. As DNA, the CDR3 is TGTGCCAGCAGTTACCGGGCAGGAGGTGGCTACACCTTC.

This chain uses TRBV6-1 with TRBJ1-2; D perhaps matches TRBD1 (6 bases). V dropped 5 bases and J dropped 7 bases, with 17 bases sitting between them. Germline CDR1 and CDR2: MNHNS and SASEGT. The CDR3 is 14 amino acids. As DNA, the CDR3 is TGTGCCAGCAGTAGGGGGGACACCGAGTTTGGCTACACCTTC. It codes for CASSRGDTEFGYTF.

CDR3 residues: CATRRDMGTDTQYF. The CDR3 region has the DNA TGCGCCACGCGTCGGGACATGGGCACAGATACGCAGTATTTT. The chain is built from TRBV5-1 and TRBJ2-3, with D tentatively TRBD1 (6 bases). The germline CDR1 and CDR2 sequences are SGHRS and YFSETQ. CDR3 size: 14 residues. The V and J ends lost 9 bases and 1 base respectively, with 15 bases between them.

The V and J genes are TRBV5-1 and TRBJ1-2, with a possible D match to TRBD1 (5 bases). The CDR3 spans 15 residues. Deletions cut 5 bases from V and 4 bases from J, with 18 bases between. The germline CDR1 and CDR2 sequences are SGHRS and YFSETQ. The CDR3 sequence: CASSPAVPGIYGYTF. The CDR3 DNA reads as TGCGCCAGCAGTCCTGCGGTCCCAGGGATCTATGGCTACACCTTC.

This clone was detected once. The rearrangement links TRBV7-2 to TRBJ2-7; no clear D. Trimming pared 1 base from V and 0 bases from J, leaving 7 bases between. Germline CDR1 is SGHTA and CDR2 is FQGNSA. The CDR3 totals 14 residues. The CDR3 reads CASSLGHHSYEQYF. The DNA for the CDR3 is TGTGCCAGCAGCTTAGGACACCACTCCTACGAGCAGTACTTC.

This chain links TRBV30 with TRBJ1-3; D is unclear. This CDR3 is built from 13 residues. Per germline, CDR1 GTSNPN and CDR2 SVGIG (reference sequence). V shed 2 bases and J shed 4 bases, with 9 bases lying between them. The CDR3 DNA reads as TGTGCCTGGAGTAGCCGTTCCGGAAACACCATATATTTT. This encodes CAWSSRSGNTIYF. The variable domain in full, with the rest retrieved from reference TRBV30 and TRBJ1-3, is SQTIHQWPATLVQPVGSPLSLECTVEGTSNPNLYWYRQAAGRGLQLLFYSVGIGQISSEVPQNLSASRPQDRQFILSSKKLLLSDSGFYLCAWSSRSGNTIYFGEGSWLTVV.

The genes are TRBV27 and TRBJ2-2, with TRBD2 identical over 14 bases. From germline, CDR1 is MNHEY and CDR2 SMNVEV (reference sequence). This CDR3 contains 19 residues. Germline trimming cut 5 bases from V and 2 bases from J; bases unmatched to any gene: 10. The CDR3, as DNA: TGTGCCAGCAGTCTCCGACTAGCGGGAGGGGGACTCAACACCGGGGAGCTGTTTTTT. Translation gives CASSLRLAGGGLNTGELFF.

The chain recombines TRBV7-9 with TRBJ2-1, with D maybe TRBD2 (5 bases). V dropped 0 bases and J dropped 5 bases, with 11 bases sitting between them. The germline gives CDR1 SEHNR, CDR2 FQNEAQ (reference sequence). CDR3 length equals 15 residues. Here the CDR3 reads CASSLAHGGHNEQFF. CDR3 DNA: TGTGCCAGCAGCTTAGCCCATGGCGGGCACAATGAGCAGTTCTTC.

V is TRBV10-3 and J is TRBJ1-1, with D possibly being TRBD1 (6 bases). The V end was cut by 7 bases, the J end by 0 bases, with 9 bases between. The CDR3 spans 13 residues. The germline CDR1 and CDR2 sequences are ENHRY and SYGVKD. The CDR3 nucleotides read TGTGCCATCACCGGACAGTTGAACACTGAAGCTTTCTTT. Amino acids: CAITGQLNTEAFF.

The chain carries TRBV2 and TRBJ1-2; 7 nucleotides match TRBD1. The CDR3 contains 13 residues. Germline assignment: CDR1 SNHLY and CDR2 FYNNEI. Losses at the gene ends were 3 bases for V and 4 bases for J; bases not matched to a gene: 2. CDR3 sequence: CASSDNRGYGYTF. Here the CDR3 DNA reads TGTGCCAGCAGTGACAACAGGGGCTATGGCTACACCTTC.